These 15 T cell receptor beta chains were all obtained from the same sample, sequenced in a study of regulatory T cells in long-lasting Graves disease. Building the TCR beta libraries relied on iRepertoire HTBI primers, and CDR3 regions underwent Arm-PCR. TCRdb processed the multiplex PCR reads anew with MiXCR; each CDR3 protein has one entry. Among roughly 560,000 distinct CDR3 sequences listed, approximately 16% were seen once. Time point specified: newly diagnosed GD, antithyroid drugs for less than 3 months. RNA from PBMCs was the source of the TCR library. This sample was also put to use in a study of T cells in Graves' hyperthyroidism and ophthalmopathy.

The material was peripheral blood mononuclear cells (PBMCs), obtained at new diagnosis, from a patient treated with antithyroid drugs. The source of these receptors is a woman aged 40 to 65 with Graves disease.

Turning to this clonotype: A much larger clone lies a single base off, so this may be a read error. The rearrangement links TRBV7-2 to TRBJ1-5, with a tentative D call TRBD1 (5 bases). CDR1 SGHTA and CDR2 FQGNSA come from the germline V gene. There are 16 residues in the CDR3. The CDR3 bases are TGTGCCAGCAGCCCCTGGGGCGCCTTGAGCAATCAGCCCCGGCATTTT. Protein: CASSPWGALSNQPRHF.

This rearrangement joins TRBV5-1 to TRBJ2-5; a possible D gene is TRBD1 (5 bases). Germline V gene data show CDR1 as SGHRS and CDR2 as YFSETQ. The CDR3 has 14 amino acids. The V gene lost 3 bases and the J gene lost 0 bases, with 9 bases spanning the gap. In DNA form, the CDR3 reads TGCGCCAGCAGCTGGGCAGGGTACCAAGAGACCCAGTACTTC. Translating it yields CASSWAGYQETQYF.

The chain combines TRBV19 with TRBJ2-7; D is ambiguous. There are 16 residues in the CDR3. With 5 bases removed from V and 4 bases from J, the gap between germline ends came to 21 bases. CDR1 is LNHDA and CDR2 is SQIVND in the germline V gene (reference sequence). This chain's CDR3 is CASSLTAKMDRYEQYF. The DNA of the CDR3 is TGTGCCAGTAGTCTTACGGCCAAGATGGATAGGTACGAGCAGTACTTC.

The sample holds many counts of this clonotype. This chain uses TRBV3-1 with TRBJ2-3; no clear D gene. The CDR3 runs to 15 residues. V was pared by 2 bases and J by 1 base, with 10 bases between. CDR1 is LGHDT, CDR2 YNNKEL, per germline (reference sequence). The CDR3 DNA follows: TGTGCCAGCAGCCAAAGGTCGGCCGGCACAGATACGCAGTATTTT. Translated: CASSQRSAGTDTQYF.

Comments on this clonotype: Possible read error: a much larger clone is one base away. The rearrangement joins TRBV27 to TRBJ2-1; D is uncertain. V was clipped by 0 bases and J by 7 bases, with 7 bases between them. The CDR3 extends over 13 amino acids. Germline assignment: CDR1 MNHEY and CDR2 SMNVEV (reference sequence). In DNA form, the CDR3 reads TGTGCCAGCAGTTTATCCCACGGGAATGAGCAGTTCTTC. Its translation: CASSLSHGNEQFF.

About this clonotype: A much larger clone lies one base from this, so it may be a read error. This sequence joins TRBV12-3 or TRBV12-4 and TRBJ2-1; 12 bases map to TRBD1. The CDR3 has 15 residues. Unmatched junction bases numbered 10, after V lost 6 bases and J lost 10 bases. As DNA, the CDR3 is TGTGCCAGCAGCTTGACCGGGACAGGGGGCTACGAGCAGTTCTTC. Its protein product is CASSLTGTGGYEQFF.

The CDR3 DNA reads as TGTGCCAGCAGCGTAGTCGGAGGCCAAGAGACCCAGTACTTC. Protein product: CASSVVGGQETQYF. The chain is built from TRBV9 and TRBJ2-5, with D possibly matching TRBD2 (5 bases). Germline loops: CDR1 SGDLS, CDR2 YYNGEE. The V end was cut by 0 bases, the J end by 1 base, with 7 bases between. The CDR3 is 14 amino acids.

This clonotype appeared a few times. As DNA, the CDR3 is TGTGCCAGCAGTTTCCGGGACATATATAATTCACCCCTCCACTTT. Its protein is CASSFRDIYNSPLHF. The chain couples TRBV12-3 or TRBV12-4 to TRBJ1-6; tentative D call: TRBD1 (6 bases). This CDR3 comprises 15 residues. Between the trimmed V and J ends, which lost 3 bases and 4 bases, there was a span of 10 bases.

This clonotype was counted ten times or more. The chain carries TRBV20-1 and TRBJ1-1, with D maybe TRBD1 (6 bases). This CDR3 contains 15 residues. CDR1 is DFQATT, CDR2 SNEGSKA, per germline (reference sequence). Trimming removed 1 base at V and 0 bases at J, with 12 bases between. The CDR3 bases are TGCAGTGCTAGAGTATTAGGGGGAATGAACACTGAAGCTTTCTTT. Its translation is CSARVLGGMNTEAFF.

This clonotype has a count of ten or more. The rearrangement uses TRBV5-1 and TRBJ1-2, with a possible D match to TRBD1 (5 bases). Between the trimmed V and J ends, which lost 6 bases and 4 bases, there was a span of 22 bases. Germline-derived CDR1 and CDR2 are SGHRS and YFSETQ. CDR3 length equals 16 residues. Here the CDR3 reads CASNGGAAEGTYGYTF. The DNA of the CDR3 is TGCGCCAGCAACGGAGGGGCGGCGGAAGGGACCTATGGCTACACCTTC.

This clonotype was counted ten times or more. V usage is TRBV27 and J usage is TRBJ1-5, with unresolved D. CDR3 length: 16 residues. Germline V CDR1 and CDR2: MNHEY, SMNVEV (reference sequence). Trimming removed 0 bases at V and 1 base at J, with 10 bases between. Here the CDR3 reads CASSLSWTASNQPQHF. CDR3 DNA sequence: TGTGCCAGCAGTTTATCGTGGACGGCAAGCAATCAGCCCCAGCATTTT.

A note on this clonotype: One junction end does not reproduce the germline sequence, and a read error may be involved. The chain combines TRBV11-2 with TRBJ2-7; perhaps D is TRBD1 or TRBD2 (5 bases each). From germline, CDR1 is SGHAT and CDR2 FQNNGV. CDR3 length equals 15 residues. The CDR3 DNA is TGCGCCAGCAGCCAAGGACCCGGGGCGTTCTACGAGCAGTACTTC. Encoded protein: CASSQGPGAFYEQYF.

Details on this clonotype: A much larger clone is a single base away; this may be a read error. This chain joins TRBV7-3 and TRBJ1-1, with D possibly being TRBD1 (6 bases). Per the germline V gene, CDR1 is SGHTA and CDR2 is FQGTGA. V was trimmed by 1 base and J by 4 bases, leaving 10 bases between them. This CDR3 is 14 amino acids long. The CDR3 DNA sequence: TGTGCCAGCAGCTTAAGCGAGGGGGGCACTGAAGCTTTCTTT. This codes for CASSLSEGGTEAFF.

This clonotype turned up a few times. Given the absence of the conserved phenylalanine or tryptophan at the CDR3 end, a read error is likely. This sequence joins TRBV7-9 and TRBJ2-5; tentatively, D is TRBD2 (6 bases). V was pared by 5 bases and J by 2 bases, with 15 bases between. Germline V lookup: CDR1 SEHNR, CDR2 FQNEAQ (reference sequence). CDR3 size: 15 residues. CDR3 region: CASSPVEGLQETQYL. The CDR3 nucleotides read TGTGCCAGCAGCCCAGTGGAGGGGCTACAAGAGACCCAGTACCTC.

This clonotype was picked up many times. This chain joins TRBV3-1 and TRBJ2-3; D is tentatively TRBD1 or TRBD2 (6 bases each). Germline V gives CDR1 LGHDT, CDR2 YNNKEL (reference sequence). V was clipped by 2 bases and J by 6 bases, with 9 bases between them. The CDR3 is 13 amino acids. DNA for the CDR3: TGTGCCAGCAGCCAACGGGGGCGGGATACGCAGTATTTT. It specifies CASSQRGRDTQYF.